This entry is about one T cell receptor beta chain. These data are taken from a study of cytomegalovirus exposure and HLA in healthy donors. Both 60 Vbeta primers and 13 Jbeta primers went into the PCR. Sequenced by immunoSEQ multiplex PCR; TCRdb stores in-frame clones only, minus some. The sample includes 80,000 to 95,000 clones, roughly 77% of them seen just once. Germline V CDR1 and CDR2: SGHRS, YFSETQ. The CDR3 spans 14 residues. The V and J ends lost 0 bases and 1 base respectively, with 7 bases between them. The origin of this receptor is a woman in her thirties or forties in good health and CMV-seropositive. The sequenced sample was PBMCs. The chain is built from TRBV5-1 and TRBJ2-5; possibly TRBD2 for D (5 bases). The CDR3 here is CASSLASGQETQYF. The CDR3 DNA follows: TGCGCCAGCAGCTTGGCAAGCGGCCAAGAGACCCAGTACTTC.